What follows are 8 T cell receptor beta chains derived from one specimen sequenced in a study of Tregs in tolerant kidney transplant recipients. Sequencing was performed with immunoSEQ multiplex PCR; in TCRdb, only in-frame clones are kept and a portion is missing. The sample records about 110,000 clones, nearly 90% being singletons. This specimen was CD4+ T cells from blood, taken before the transplant. These TCRs come from a human donor who received a combined kidney and bone marrow transplant.

The chain joins TRBV5-1 to TRBJ2-3; possibly TRBD2 for D (5 bases). Trimming stripped 4 bases from V and 2 bases from J, with 14 bases between. The germline gives CDR1 SGHRS, CDR2 YFSETQ. There are 15 residues in the CDR3. The CDR3 DNA follows: TGCGCCAGCAGCCCCCCGAGGGAGTACACAGATACGCAGTATTTT. Its translation: CASSPPREYTDTQYF.

V usage is TRBV10-3 and J usage is TRBJ2-7; 12 nucleotides agree with TRBD1. Germline V gene sequence: CDR1 ENHRY, CDR2 SYGVKD. The CDR3 sequence is 14 residues long. V shed 8 bases and J 6 bases; nucleotides not matched to a gene: 8. The CDR3 here is CAILGGQGAGEQYF. CDR3 DNA: TGTGCCATCCTGGGGGGACAGGGGGCTGGCGAGCAGTACTTC.

V usage is TRBV18 and J usage is TRBJ1-1, with 7 bases identical to TRBD1. Losses at the gene ends were 4 bases for V and 3 bases for J; bases not matched to a gene: 2. Germline assignment: CDR1 KGHSH and CDR2 LQKENI. The CDR3 length is 13 residues. The CDR3 DNA follows: TGTGCCAGCTCACACGGACAGGACACTGAAGCTTTCTTT. This gives the protein CASSHGQDTEAFF. The variable domain in full, with the rest retrieved from reference TRBV18 and TRBJ1-1, is NAGVMQNPRHLVRRRGQEARLRCSPMKGHSHVYWYRQLPEEGLKFMVYLQKENIIDESGMPKERFSAEFPKEGPSILRIQQVVRGDSAAYFCASSHGQDTEAFFGQGTRLTVV.

The chain has TRBV5-1 and TRBJ1-1, with D possibly being TRBD1 (6 bases). The ends were cut back, 6 bases at V and 3 bases at J, with 15 bases in the middle. From germline, CDR1 is SGHRS and CDR2 YFSETQ. The CDR3 spans 14 residues. CDR3 amino acids: CASNGGGWDTEAFF. DNA for the CDR3: TGCGCCAGCAATGGCGGGGGCTGGGACACTGAAGCTTTCTTT. The entire variable domain, with the rest obtained from reference TRBV5-1 and TRBJ1-1, is as follows: KAGVTQTPRYLIKTRGQQVTLSCSPISGHRSVSWYQQTPGQGLQFLFEYFSETQRNKGNFPGRFSGRQFSNSRSEMNVSTLELGDSALYLCASNGGGWDTEAFFGQGTRLTVV.

This clone was detected a few times. The genes are TRBV4-1 and TRBJ1-2; no clear D gene. The CDR3 totals 14 residues. Germline CDR1 is MGHRA and CDR2 is YSYEKL. V was clipped by 3 bases and J by 4 bases, with 12 bases between them. The CDR3 region is CASSHAGDSYGYTF. The CDR3 coding sequence is TGCGCCAGCAGCCATGCCGGGGATTCCTATGGCTACACCTTC.

The V and J genes are TRBV6-1 and TRBJ1-1; D remains ambiguous. Germline V gene lookup returns CDR1 MNHNS and CDR2 SASEGT. The CDR3 sequence is 13 residues long. Deletions cut 6 bases from V and 5 bases from J, with 13 bases between. The CDR3 sequence is CASRPGGMTEAFF. CDR3 sequence (DNA): TGTGCCAGCAGACCCGGAGGGATGACTGAAGCTTTCTTT.

This sequence joins TRBV5-5 and TRBJ2-3; 8 bases are shared with TRBD1. Per germline, CDR1 SGHKS and CDR2 YYEKEE (reference sequence). V shed 4 bases and J 1 base; nucleotides not matched to a gene: 8. CDR3 size: 16 residues. CDR3 protein: CASSPNPGQGTDTQYF. The DNA of the CDR3 is TGTGCCAGCAGCCCCAACCCGGGACAGGGCACAGATACGCAGTATTTT.

This chain joins TRBV4-3 and TRBJ2-1; perhaps TRBD2 as D (6 bases). There are 16 residues in the CDR3. V lost 1 base and J lost 5, with 15 bases in between. The germline gives CDR1 LGHNA, CDR2 YSLEER. In DNA form, the CDR3 reads TGCGCCAGCAGCCAAGTCACCGGGGGAACACACAATGAGCAGTTCTTC. It translates to CASSQVTGGTHNEQFF.